This T cell receptor (beta chain) appears in the sequencing data of a study of CD8 T cells in ankylosing spondylitis. A single record per CDR3 protein comes from TCRdb applying MiXCR to the 5' RACE reads. This table has about 150,000 distinct CDR3 sequences, 7% to 8% appearing once. Study-wide points: Significant enrichment of disease-linked clones was reported in matched ankylosing spondylitis synovial fluid.

This clonotype was seen many times. The antigen is undetermined. V was pared by 7 bases and J by 0 bases, with 11 bases between. The germline V gene has CDR1 SGHRS and CDR2 YFSETQ. The CDR3 runs 14 residues. The source material was blood, either unsorted or a sorted T cell fraction (not recorded which). This chain connects TRBV5-1 to TRBJ2-1; possibly TRBD1 for D (5 bases). The sequence was obtained from a female donor with ankylosing spondylitis or in good health (not recorded which). The CDR3 loop reads CASCRQLSYNEQFF. Here the CDR3 DNA reads TGCGCCAGCTGTCGACAGCTCTCCTACAATGAGCAGTTCTTC.